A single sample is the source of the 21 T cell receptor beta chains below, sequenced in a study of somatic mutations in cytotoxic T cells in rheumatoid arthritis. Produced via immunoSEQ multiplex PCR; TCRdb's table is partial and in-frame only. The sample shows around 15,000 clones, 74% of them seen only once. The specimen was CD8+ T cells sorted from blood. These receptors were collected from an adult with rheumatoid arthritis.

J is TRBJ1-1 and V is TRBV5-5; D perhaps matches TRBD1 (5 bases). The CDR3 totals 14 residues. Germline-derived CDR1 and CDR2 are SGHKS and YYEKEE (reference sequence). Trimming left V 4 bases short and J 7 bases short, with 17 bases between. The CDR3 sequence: CASSTWGETDEAFF. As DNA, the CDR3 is TGTGCCAGCAGCACTTGGGGGGAGACCGATGAAGCTTTCTTT.

The CDR3 loop reads CASSESAGGLPGELFF. CDR3 coding DNA: TGTGCCAGCAGTGAATCGGCAGGTGGGCTTCCCGGGGAGCTGTTTTTT. The chain uses TRBV6-1 and TRBJ2-2; D gene unclear. The germline gives CDR1 MNHNS, CDR2 SASEGT. V dropped 2 bases and J dropped 6 bases, with 16 bases sitting between them. This CDR3 has 16 residues.

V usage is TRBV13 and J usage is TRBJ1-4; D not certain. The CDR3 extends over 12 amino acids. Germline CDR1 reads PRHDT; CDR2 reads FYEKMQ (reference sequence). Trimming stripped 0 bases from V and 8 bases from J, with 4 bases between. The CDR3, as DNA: TGTGCCAGCAGCTTAGGTGAAGAAAAACTGTTTTTT. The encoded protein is CASSLGEEKLFF.

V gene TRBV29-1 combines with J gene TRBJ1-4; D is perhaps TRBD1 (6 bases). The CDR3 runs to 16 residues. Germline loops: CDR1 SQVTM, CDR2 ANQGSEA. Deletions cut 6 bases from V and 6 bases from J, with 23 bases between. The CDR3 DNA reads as TGCAGCGTCGGCCCGCCGCCCGGACAGTATGATGAAAAACTGTTTTTT. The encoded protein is CSVGPPPGQYDEKLFF.

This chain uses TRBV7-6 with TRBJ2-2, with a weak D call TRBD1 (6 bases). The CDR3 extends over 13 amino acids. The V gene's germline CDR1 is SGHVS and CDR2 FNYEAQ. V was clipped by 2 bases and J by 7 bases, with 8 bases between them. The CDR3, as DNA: TGTGCCAGCAGCTTAACAGGGCTCGGGGAGCTGTTTTTT. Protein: CASSLTGLGELFF.

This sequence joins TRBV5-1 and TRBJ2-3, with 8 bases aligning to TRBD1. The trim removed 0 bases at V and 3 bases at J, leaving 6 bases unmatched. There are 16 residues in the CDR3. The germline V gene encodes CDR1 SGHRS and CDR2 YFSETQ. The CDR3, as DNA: TGCGCCAGCAGCTTGGCCAGGACAGGGAGGACAGATACGCAGTATTTT. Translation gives CASSLARTGRTDTQYF.

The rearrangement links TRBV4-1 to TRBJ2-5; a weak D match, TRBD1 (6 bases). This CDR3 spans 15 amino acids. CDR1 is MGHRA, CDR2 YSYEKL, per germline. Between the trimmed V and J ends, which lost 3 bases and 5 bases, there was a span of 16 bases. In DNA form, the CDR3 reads TGCGCCAGCAGCCACTCAAGAGGGGGACGGGAGACCCAGTACTTC. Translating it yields CASSHSRGGRETQYF.

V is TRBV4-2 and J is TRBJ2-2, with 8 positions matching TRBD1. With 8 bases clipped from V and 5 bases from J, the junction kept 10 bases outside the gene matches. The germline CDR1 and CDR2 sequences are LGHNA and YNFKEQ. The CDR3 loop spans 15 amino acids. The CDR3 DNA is TGTGCCAGCGGATTCGGACAGGGCTCGACCGGGGAGCTGTTTTTT. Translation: CASGFGQGSTGELFF.

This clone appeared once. This CDR3 is CASTWGTSVNEQFF. The DNA of the CDR3 is TGTGCCAGTACCTGGGGAACCTCAGTGAATGAGCAGTTCTTC. V gene TRBV19 combines with J gene TRBJ2-1; D not resolved. V gave up 7 bases and J gave up 7 bases, with 17 bases separating them. Germline CDR1 is LNHDA and CDR2 is SQIVND (reference sequence). The CDR3 runs 14 residues.

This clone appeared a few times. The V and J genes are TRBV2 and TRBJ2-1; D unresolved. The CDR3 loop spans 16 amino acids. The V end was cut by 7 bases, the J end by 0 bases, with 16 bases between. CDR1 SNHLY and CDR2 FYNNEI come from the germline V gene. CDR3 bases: TGTGCCAGCATGAGGCCTAGTTTGAGCTCCTACAATGAGCAGTTCTTC. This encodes CASMRPSLSSYNEQFF.

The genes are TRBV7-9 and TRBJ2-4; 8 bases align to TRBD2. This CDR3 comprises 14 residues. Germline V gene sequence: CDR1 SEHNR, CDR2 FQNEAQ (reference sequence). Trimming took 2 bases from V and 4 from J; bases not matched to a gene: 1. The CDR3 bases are TGTGCCAGCAGCTTAACTAGCGGTAAAAACATTCAGTACTTC. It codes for CASSLTSGKNIQYF.

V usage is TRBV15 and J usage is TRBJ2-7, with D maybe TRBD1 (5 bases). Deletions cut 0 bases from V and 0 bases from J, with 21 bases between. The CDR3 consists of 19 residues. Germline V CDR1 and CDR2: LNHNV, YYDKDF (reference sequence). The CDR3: CATSRDWGSEGSSSYEQYF. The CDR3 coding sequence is TGTGCCACCAGCAGAGATTGGGGCAGCGAAGGTTCGAGCTCCTACGAGCAGTACTTC.

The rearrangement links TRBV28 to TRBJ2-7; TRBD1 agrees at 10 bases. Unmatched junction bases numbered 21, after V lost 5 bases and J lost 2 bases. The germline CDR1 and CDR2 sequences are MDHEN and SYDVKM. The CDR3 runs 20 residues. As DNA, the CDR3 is TGTGCCAGCAGTGCCGTAACCTTGTCTCCGGGACAGGGGAACCCCTACGAGCAGTACTTC. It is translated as CASSAVTLSPGQGNPYEQYF.

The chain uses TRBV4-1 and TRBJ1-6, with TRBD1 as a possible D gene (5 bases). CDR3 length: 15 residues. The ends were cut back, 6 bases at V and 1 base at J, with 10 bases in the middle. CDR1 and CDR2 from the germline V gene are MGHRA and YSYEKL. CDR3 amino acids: CASRGGESYNSPLHF. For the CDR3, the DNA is TGCGCCAGCAGGGGGGGAGAATCCTATAATTCACCCCTCCACTTT.

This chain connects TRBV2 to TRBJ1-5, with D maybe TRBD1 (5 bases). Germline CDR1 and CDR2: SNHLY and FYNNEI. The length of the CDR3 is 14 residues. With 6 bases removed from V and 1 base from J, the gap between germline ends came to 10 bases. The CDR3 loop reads CASRADSSNQPQHF. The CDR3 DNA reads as TGTGCCAGCAGGGCAGACAGCAGCAATCAGCCCCAGCATTTT.

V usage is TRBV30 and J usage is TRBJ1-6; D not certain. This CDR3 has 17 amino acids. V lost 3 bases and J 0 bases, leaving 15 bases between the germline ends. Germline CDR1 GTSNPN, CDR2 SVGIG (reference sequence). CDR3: CAWRIFKASSYNSPLHF. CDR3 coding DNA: TGTGCCTGGAGAATATTTAAAGCTAGCTCCTATAATTCACCCCTCCACTTT.

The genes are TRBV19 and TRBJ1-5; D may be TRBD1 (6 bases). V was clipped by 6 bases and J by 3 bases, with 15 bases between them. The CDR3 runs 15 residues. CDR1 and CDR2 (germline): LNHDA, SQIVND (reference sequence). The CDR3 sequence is CASSRTGGPNQPQHF. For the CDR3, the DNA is TGTGCCAGTAGCCGAACCGGGGGCCCCAATCAGCCCCAGCATTTT.

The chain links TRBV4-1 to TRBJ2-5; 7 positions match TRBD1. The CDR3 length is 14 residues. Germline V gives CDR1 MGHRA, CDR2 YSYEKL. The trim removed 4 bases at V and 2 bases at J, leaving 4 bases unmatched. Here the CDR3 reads CASSPEGQQETQYF. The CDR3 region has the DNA TGCGCCAGCAGCCCAGAGGGACAGCAAGAGACCCAGTACTTC.

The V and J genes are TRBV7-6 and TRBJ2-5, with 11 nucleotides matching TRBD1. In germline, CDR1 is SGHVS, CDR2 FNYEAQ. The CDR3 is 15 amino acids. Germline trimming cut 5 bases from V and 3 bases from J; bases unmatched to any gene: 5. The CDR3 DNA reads TGTGCCAGCAGCCCGGGGGACAGGGGGAAAGAGACCCAGTACTTC. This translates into CASSPGDRGKETQYF.

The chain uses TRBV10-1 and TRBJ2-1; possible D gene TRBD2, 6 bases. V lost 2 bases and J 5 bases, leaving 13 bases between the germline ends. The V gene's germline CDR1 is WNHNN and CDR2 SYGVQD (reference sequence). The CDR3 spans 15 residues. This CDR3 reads CASSEAIGGNNEQFF. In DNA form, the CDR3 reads TGCGCCAGCAGTGAGGCGATCGGGGGTAACAATGAGCAGTTCTTC.

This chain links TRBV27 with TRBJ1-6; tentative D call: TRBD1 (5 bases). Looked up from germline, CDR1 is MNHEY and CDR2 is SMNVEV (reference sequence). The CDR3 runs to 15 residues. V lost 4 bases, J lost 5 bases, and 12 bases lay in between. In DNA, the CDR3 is TGTGCCAGCAGTTCCGATGGGGGTCATAATTCACCCCTCCACTTT. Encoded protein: CASSSDGGHNSPLHF.